The present T cell receptor beta chain was sequenced within a study of blood T cell repertoires in COVID-19. At the level of the study: Collection of acute and convalescent COVID-19 samples took place in the United States, Italy and Spain. PBMCs, B-cell-depleted T cells, or T cells were the source of the cDNA or gDNA that made up the material.

Per germline, CDR1 LNHDA and CDR2 SQIVND (reference sequence). The CDR3 totals 14 residues. Trimming left V 6 bases short and J 2 bases short, with 13 bases between. Per the original methods: Reference gene primers were amplified, and this amplification served to estimate nucleated cell counts. Some clones are missing from TCRdb's copy, which holds only in-frame ones; the method was immunoSEQ multiplex PCR. V and J calls and clone size are given by that table; D and trimming were obtained from the DNA. The sample yields about 300,000 clones, about 88% seen once. Sequenced material: peripheral blood. The chain combines TRBV19 with TRBJ1-2, with D tentatively TRBD1 (5 bases). This TCR was sampled from a man between 70 and 80 years old with acute or convalescent COVID-19. The CDR3 loop reads CASSLGHPNYGYTF. CDR3 bases: TGTGCCAGTAGCCTCGGACATCCAAACTATGGCTACACCTTC.